The 9 T cell receptor beta chains below come from one sample, sequenced in a study of T cells after yellow fever vaccination. TCRdb re-derived calls from the 5' RACE reads in MiXCR, one entry per CDR3 protein. The data show roughly 250,000 distinct CDR3 sequences, with roughly 13% seen just once and about 0.51% held by the top ten. Sample: CD4+ T cells sorted from PBMCs, taken 45 days after the yellow fever booster vaccination. These receptors all stem from a man aged 25 to 45 who received the YFV17D yellow fever vaccine.

This clonotype was recorded a few times. V usage is TRBV6-5 and J usage is TRBJ2-7; TRBD2 aligns across 12 bases. The ends lost 10 bases at V and 2 bases at J; junction bases unmatched: 3. Germline-derived CDR1 and CDR2 are MNHEY and SVGAGI. This CDR3 contains 13 residues. The CDR3 DNA sequence: TGTGCCACCAGGACTAGCGGGACCTACGAGCAGTACTTC. It encodes CATRTSGTYEQYF.

This clonotype was recorded a few times. The chain couples TRBV7-3 to TRBJ2-6; a possible D gene is TRBD2 (6 bases). The ends were cut back, 5 bases at V and 2 bases at J, with 13 bases in the middle. The V gene's germline CDR1 is SGHTA and CDR2 FQGTGA. The CDR3 length is 16 residues. CDR3 sequence: CASSGGGLTGANVLTF. The CDR3 DNA reads as TGTGCCAGCAGCGGGGGAGGCCTTACTGGGGCCAACGTCCTGACTTTC.

The chain employs TRBV20-1 and TRBJ1-4; D is unclear. Trimming stripped 8 bases from V and 8 bases from J, with 12 bases between. CDR1 is DFQATT and CDR2 is SNEGSKA in the germline V gene (reference sequence). This CDR3 comprises 11 residues. CDR3 coding DNA: TGCAGTCCCTTTGCTCGGGAAAAACTGTTTTTT. Its protein product is CSPFAREKLFF.

This clonotype was counted only a few times. This chain links TRBV10-1 with TRBJ2-7, with D unclear. CDR1 is WNHNN and CDR2 is SYGVQD in the germline V gene (reference sequence). The CDR3 contains 14 residues. Trimming removed 0 bases at V and 0 bases at J, with 6 bases between. CDR3 region: CASSESFGSYEQYF. The CDR3 bases are TGCGCCAGCAGTGAGTCTTTTGGCTCCTACGAGCAGTACTTC.

There are many counts of this clonotype. This chain joins TRBV5-1 and TRBJ2-1, with D uncertain. V was cut by 2 bases and J by 0 bases, with 9 bases left in between. The CDR3 has 15 residues. Germline V gene data show CDR1 as SGHRS and CDR2 as YFSETQ. CDR3 sequence reads: CASSLEPSSYNEQFF. CDR3 bases: TGCGCCAGCAGCTTAGAACCAAGCTCCTACAATGAGCAGTTCTTC.

In this sample, this clonotype turned up many times. The chain employs TRBV21-1 and TRBJ2-7; the table's D call, TRBD1, has no DNA check behind it. TRBV21-1 is termed a pseudogene. CDR3 length: 13 residues. The CDR3 region is CASPPGRSYEQYF. In nucleotides, the CDR3 is TGTGCCAGCCCCCCTGGGCGGTCCTACGAGCAGTACTTC.

This clonotype has only a few counts. The genes are TRBV6-5 and TRBJ1-2; unclear D gene. V was cut by 5 bases and J by 4 bases, with 14 bases left in between. The length of the CDR3 is 14 residues. Germline assignment: CDR1 MNHEY and CDR2 SVGAGI. CDR3 coding DNA: TGTGCCAGCAGTAACCCCCGGGGAAGCTATGGCTACACCTTC. Protein: CASSNPRGSYGYTF.

J is TRBJ1-5 and V is TRBV20-1; 7 nucleotides line up with TRBD1. CDR1 DFQATT and CDR2 SNEGSKA come from the germline V gene (reference sequence). This CDR3 spans 14 amino acids. J gave up 5 bases and V 5 bases, and 9 bases lay outside the gene matches. The CDR3 protein is CSAPKTGPDQPQHF. The DNA for the CDR3 is TGCAGTGCTCCGAAGACAGGGCCCGATCAGCCCCAGCATTTT.

The chain combines TRBV10-3 with TRBJ2-7; no clear D. CDR3 length: 14 residues. Between the trimmed V and J ends, which lost 2 bases and 5 bases, there was a span of 13 bases. CDR1 is ENHRY, CDR2 SYGVKD, per germline. Here the CDR3 reads CAISEPDLSNEQYF. For the CDR3, the DNA is TGTGCCATCAGTGAGCCGGATCTCAGCAACGAGCAGTACTTC.